This T cell receptor beta chain was captured by sequencing in a study of regulatory T cells in long-lasting Graves disease. As to time point: newly diagnosed GD, antithyroid drugs for less than 3 months. Extracted PBMC RNA gave rise to the TCR library. Building of the TCR beta libraries involved iRepertoire HTBI primers and Arm-PCR of CDR3 regions. A single record per CDR3 protein comes from TCRdb applying MiXCR to the multiplex PCR reads. The top ten hold around a fifth of the sample, which has about 370,000 distinct CDR3 sequences, less than 20% seen once. The V gene's germline CDR1 is SGHVS and CDR2 FNYEAQ. With V trimmed by 2 bases and J by 5 bases, 5 bases remained unmatched. The CDR3 has 16 residues.

Sequences were derived from peripheral blood mononuclear cells (PBMCs), sampled at new diagnosis, from a patient treated with antithyroid drugs. This TCR came from a female donor with Graves disease. The chain couples TRBV7-6 to TRBJ2-1; TRBD2 matches at 11 bases. The CDR3 protein is CASSLLAGGPNNEQFF. For the CDR3, the DNA is TGTGCCAGCAGCTTATTAGCGGGGGGGCCGAACAATGAGCAGTTCTTC.